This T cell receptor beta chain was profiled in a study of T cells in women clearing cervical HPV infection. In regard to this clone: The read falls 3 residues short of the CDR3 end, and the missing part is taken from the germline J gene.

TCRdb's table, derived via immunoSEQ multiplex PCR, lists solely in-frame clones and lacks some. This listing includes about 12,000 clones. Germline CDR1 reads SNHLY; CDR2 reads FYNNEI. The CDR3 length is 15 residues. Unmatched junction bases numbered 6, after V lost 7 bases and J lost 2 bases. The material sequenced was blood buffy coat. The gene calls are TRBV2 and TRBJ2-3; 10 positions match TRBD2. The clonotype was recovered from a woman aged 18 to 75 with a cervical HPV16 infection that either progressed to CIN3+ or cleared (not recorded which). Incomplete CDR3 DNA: TGTGCCAGCAAATCCAGCGGGGGGGTCACAGATACG. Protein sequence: CASKSSGGVTDT. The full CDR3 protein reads CASKSSGGVTDTQYF.